The 24 T cell receptor beta chains in this list originate from one sample, sequenced in a study of cytomegalovirus exposure and HLA in healthy donors. The PCR had 60 Vbeta and 13 Jbeta primers. The table came from immunoSEQ multiplex PCR; TCRdb's copy has only in-frame clones and leaves some out. The listing contains approximately 150,000 clones. The sample was PBMCs. These receptors came from a male donor in good health and CMV-seronegative.

In nucleotides, the CDR3 is TGTGCCACCAGCAGAGATCGGGGACTAGCGAGGGAGCTGTTTTTT. Amino acids: CATSRDRGLARELFF. The chain carries TRBV15 and TRBJ2-2, with TRBD2 identical over 10 bases. This CDR3 comprises 15 residues. The J segment lost 9 bases and the V segment lost 0 bases, leaving 4 bases of the junction unmatched. From germline, CDR1 is LNHNV and CDR2 YYDKDF (reference sequence).

The rearrangement joins TRBV7-6 to TRBJ2-3; 8 bases are a match to TRBD2. The CDR3 contains 15 residues. The V gene's germline CDR1 is SGHVS and CDR2 FNYEAQ. V was clipped by 1 base and J by 4 bases; unmatched bases: 4. CDR3 sequence (DNA): TGTGCCAGCAGCTTAGGGCGGGGGGCGGCAGATACGCAGTATTTT. It is translated as CASSLGRGAADTQYF.

The chain links TRBV4-2 to TRBJ1-2; no clear D. Trimming stripped 0 bases from V and 4 bases from J, with 9 bases between. CDR1 and CDR2 from the germline V gene are LGHNA and YNFKEQ. There are 14 residues in the CDR3. CDR3 bases: TGTGCCAGCAGCCAAGATAGAACCTCCTATGGCTACACCTTC. It codes for CASSQDRTSYGYTF.

The rearrangement links TRBV30 to TRBJ1-1; D call uncertain. Trimming removed 5 bases at V and 1 base at J, with 5 bases between. The CDR3 totals 11 residues. Per germline, CDR1 GTSNPN and CDR2 SVGIG (reference sequence). The CDR3 nucleotides read TGTGCCTGGGAGGGGAACACTGAAGCTTTCTTT. Its protein product is CAWEGNTEAFF. Variable domain in full (rest from reference TRBV30 and TRBJ1-1): SQTIHQWPATLVQPVGSPLSLECTVEGTSNPNLYWYRQAAGRGLQLLFYSVGIGQISSEVPQNLSASRPQDRQFILSSKKLLLSDSGFYLCAWEGNTEAFFGQGTRLTVV.

The CDR3 loop reads CASSPGRWETQYF. Here the CDR3 DNA reads TGTGCCAGCTCCCCAGGGAGGTGGGAGACCCAGTACTTC. V and J are TRBV18 and TRBJ2-5; the D gene is possibly TRBD2 (6 bases). Germline CDR1 reads KGHSH; CDR2 reads LQKENI. This CDR3 is 13 amino acids long. The V and J ends lost 6 bases and 5 bases respectively, with 13 bases between them.

This chain joins TRBV5-5 and TRBJ2-7; perhaps TRBD1 as D (6 bases). Germline V lookup: CDR1 SGHKS, CDR2 YYEKEE (reference sequence). This CDR3 comprises 13 residues. V was trimmed by 6 bases and J by 2 bases, leaving 12 bases between them. This CDR3 is CASIPEGAYEQYF. The CDR3 DNA reads as TGTGCCAGCATCCCCGAGGGGGCCTACGAGCAGTACTTC.

The V and J genes are TRBV5-1 and TRBJ2-2, with D maybe TRBD1 (6 bases). CDR1 and CDR2 (germline): SGHRS, YFSETQ. The CDR3 runs 16 residues. V lost 6 bases to trimming and J lost 6 bases, with 21 bases between them. The CDR3: CASTPRQGSFAGELFF. The CDR3 nucleotides read TGCGCCAGCACACCGCGGCAGGGGTCCTTCGCCGGGGAGCTGTTTTTT.

This chain uses TRBV19 with TRBJ2-4, with D possibly being TRBD2 (6 bases). Trimming took off 9 bases at V and 0 bases at J, with 9 bases between the two ends. Germline CDR1 is LNHDA and CDR2 is SQIVND (reference sequence). The CDR3 has 13 amino acids. The CDR3 DNA is TGTGCCAGCGGAGGGTTAGCCAAAAACATTCAGTACTTC. It codes for CASGGLAKNIQYF.

This chain links TRBV11-2 with TRBJ1-1; D may be TRBD1 (5 bases). CDR3 length: 13 amino acids. Germline V gene data show CDR1 as SGHAT and CDR2 as FQNNGV. The ends were cut back, 1 base at V and 8 bases at J, with 11 bases in the middle. CDR3 coding DNA: TGTGCCAGCAGCTTAGGTAACAGGTTCGAAGCTTTCTTT. Protein: CASSLGNRFEAFF.

V is TRBV15 and J is TRBJ1-5; 11 bases map to TRBD1. V lost 1 base to trimming and J lost 9 bases; unmatched junction nucleotides: 5. The germline V gene has CDR1 LNHNV and CDR2 YYDKDF (reference sequence). This CDR3 has 15 amino acids. The CDR3 here is CATSRAGQGARPQHF. CDR3 DNA sequence: TGTGCCACCAGCAGAGCTGGACAGGGGGCTCGGCCCCAGCATTTT.

The chain carries TRBV7-2 and TRBJ2-7; D is ambiguous. Trimming stripped 1 base from V and 5 bases from J, with 12 bases between. Germline assignment: CDR1 SGHTA and CDR2 FQGNSA. CDR3 size: 14 residues. This chain's CDR3 is CASSLGTGSDEQYF. The CDR3 nucleotides are TGTGCCAGCAGCTTAGGAACGGGTTCGGACGAGCAGTACTTC.

This chain connects TRBV5-1 to TRBJ2-7; 8 bases line up with TRBD1. CDR1 and CDR2 from the germline V gene are SGHRS and YFSETQ. The V segment lost 2 bases and the J segment 3 bases; nucleotides outside the gene matches: 10. This CDR3 is built from 16 residues. DNA of the CDR3: TGCGCCAGCAGCTTAGATCGACAGGGGTCAAGCTACGAGCAGTACTTC. It translates to CASSLDRQGSSYEQYF.

The chain couples TRBV30 to TRBJ2-2, with 7 bases identical to TRBD1. V was pared by 5 bases and J by 4 bases, with 10 bases of the junction left unmatched. This CDR3 has 15 residues. Germline assignment: CDR1 GTSNPN and CDR2 SVGIG (reference sequence). As DNA, the CDR3 is TGTGCCTGGCACGCTGGTACAGGGGCCACCGGGGAGCTGTTTTTT. Its translation: CAWHAGTGATGELFF.

The CDR3 loop is CASSPQGTNYGYTF. The DNA of the CDR3 is TGTGCCAGCTCACCACAGGGGACTAACTATGGCTACACCTTC. V usage is TRBV18 and J usage is TRBJ1-2, with D possibly matching TRBD1 (5 bases). The CDR3 covers 14 residues. Germline values: CDR1 KGHSH, CDR2 LQKENI. The V end lost 1 base, the J end lost 0 bases, and 6 bases lay between the germline ends.

V is TRBV2 and J is TRBJ1-1, with 7 bases aligning to TRBD1. Germline-derived CDR1 and CDR2 are SNHLY and FYNNEI. The CDR3 runs 13 residues. With 5 bases clipped from V and 5 bases from J, the junction kept 5 bases outside the gene matches. CDR3 coding DNA: TGTGCCAGCAGTACAGGGGTTGGGACTGAAGCTTTCTTT. Amino acids: CASSTGVGTEAFF.

The rearrangement links TRBV19 to TRBJ1-2, with 7 bases matching TRBD1. The length of the CDR3 is 15 residues. Germline CDR1 is LNHDA and CDR2 is SQIVND (reference sequence). J gave up 5 bases and V 4 bases, and 10 bases lay outside the gene matches. The CDR3: CASSTDSGTVYGYTF. The CDR3 nucleotides are TGTGCCAGTAGTACAGATTCCGGGACAGTTTATGGCTACACCTTC. Full variable domain (rest looked up from reference TRBV19 and TRBJ1-2): DGGITQSPKYLFRKEGQNVTLSCEQNLNHDAMYWYRQDPGQGLRLIYYSQIVNDFQKGDIAEGYSVSREKKESFPLTVTSAQKNPTAFYLCASSTDSGTVYGYTFGSGTRLTVV.

The chain has TRBV29-1 and TRBJ1-1; D may be TRBD1 (6 bases). Per the germline V gene, CDR1 is SQVTM and CDR2 is ANQGSEA. The CDR3 spans 13 residues. Between the trimmed V and J ends, which lost 3 bases and 1 base, there was a span of 9 bases. The CDR3 protein is CSVDLGQNTEAFF. The CDR3 DNA follows: TGCAGCGTTGATTTGGGACAGAACACTGAAGCTTTCTTT.

The CDR3, as DNA: TGCGCCAGCACCACGCAAGCGGGGGCCCTCTACGAGCAGTACTTC. This encodes CASTTQAGALYEQYF. The V and J genes are TRBV5-1 and TRBJ2-7, with 8 positions matching TRBD2. The CDR3 spans 15 residues. V shed 6 bases, J shed 3 bases, and the junction held 11 bases outside the gene matches. Per germline, CDR1 SGHRS and CDR2 YFSETQ.

This chain connects TRBV7-9 to TRBJ1-3; 7 bases map to TRBD1. Per the germline V gene, CDR1 is SEHNR and CDR2 is FQNEAQ (reference sequence). V trimming: 9 bases; J trimming: 4 bases; junction bases outside the gene matches: 9. The CDR3 has 14 amino acids. The CDR3 DNA sequence: TGTGCCAGTAGTAACTACAGGGGCGGAAACACCATATATTTT. As protein: CASSNYRGGNTIYF.

This chain connects TRBV6-5 to TRBJ1-1; D gene ambiguous. The CDR3 length is 13 residues. Trimming took 2 bases from V and 7 from J, leaving 11 bases between them. Per the germline V gene, CDR1 is MNHEY and CDR2 is SVGAGI. The CDR3 protein is CASSYRGRFEAFF. Written as DNA, the CDR3 is TGTGCCAGCAGTTACCGTGGGCGTTTTGAAGCTTTCTTT.

The chain couples TRBV19 to TRBJ1-2; 7 positions agree with TRBD1. The V gene's germline CDR1 is LNHDA and CDR2 SQIVND (reference sequence). This CDR3 comprises 16 residues. V gave up 6 bases and J gave up 0 bases; unmatched junction bases: 10. The CDR3 spells CASSDMGQTSNYGYTF. The DNA of the CDR3 is TGTGCCAGTAGCGATATGGGACAGACCTCTAACTATGGCTACACCTTC.

The gene calls are TRBV2 and TRBJ2-3; 7 positions match TRBD2. The length of the CDR3 is 15 residues. Trimming removed 2 bases from V and 1 base from J; junction bases left unmatched: 3. Germline values: CDR1 SNHLY, CDR2 FYNNEI. Here the CDR3 reads CASSELGGGTDTQYF. CDR3 nucleotide sequence: TGTGCCAGCAGTGAATTGGGGGGGGGCACAGATACGCAGTATTTT.

V gene TRBV30 combines with J gene TRBJ2-3, with TRBD1 as a possible D gene (6 bases). The CDR3 covers 16 residues. V was pared by 2 bases and J by 0 bases, with 15 bases between. Germline V gene lookup returns CDR1 GTSNPN and CDR2 SVGIG (reference sequence). The DNA for the CDR3 is TGTGCCTGGAGTTCCCCGACAGGATCTAGCACAGATACGCAGTATTTT. Its protein is CAWSSPTGSSTDTQYF.

The genes are TRBV30 and TRBJ1-2; TRBD1 is a possible D gene (5 bases). Trimming removed 2 bases from V and 4 bases from J, with 11 bases in between. The CDR3 is made up of 13 amino acids. CDR1 and CDR2 from the germline V gene are GTSNPN and SVGIG (reference sequence). The CDR3 loop is CAWSPLTGYGYTF. The CDR3 DNA reads as TGTGCCTGGAGTCCACTTACAGGCTATGGCTACACCTTC.